This T cell receptor (beta chain) was identified in a study of blood T cells in healthy people across ages. The authors ran a second PCR of about 6 to 11 cycles using a sample-barcoded 5' primer and a J-beta primer mix. MiXCR was run by TCRdb on the 5' RACE reads, yielding one entry per CDR3 protein. In the table there are some 1.4 million distinct CDR3 sequences, roughly 40% of which are singletons. This clonotype was found a few times. Trimming left V 6 bases short and J 0 bases short, with 13 bases between. CDR3 length: 14 amino acids. Looked up from germline, CDR1 is DFQATT and CDR2 is SNEGSKA (reference sequence).

This clonotype was sampled from a woman aged 18-30 years in good health. Sequences were obtained from blood. The rearrangement links TRBV20-1 to TRBJ2-3; the D is unclear. In nucleotides, the CDR3 is TGCAGTGCCCCTGGGGTTACTAGCACAGATACGCAGTATTTT. Protein sequence: CSAPGVTSTDTQYF.